This TCR beta chain comes out of a study of T cell changes during pregnancy in multiple sclerosis. The CDR3 has 15 residues. Germline CDR1 reads MNHEY; CDR2 reads SVGAGI. V lost 6 bases and J 1 base, leaving 15 bases between the germline ends. The protocol was immunoSEQ multiplex PCR, while the TCRdb copy is restricted to in-frame clones and leaves out a portion. The sample records over 25,000 clones, roughly 91% being singletons. Sequences were derived from CD8+ T cells from peripheral blood mononuclear cells, sampled before pregnancy. The chain links TRBV6-5 to TRBJ1-1, with TRBD1 as a possible D gene (5 bases). This clonotype originated in a female donor with multiple sclerosis, enrolled in a pregnancy study. CDR3 DNA sequence: TGTGCCAGCAGGGGTGAAGGGAGGGGGAACACTGAAGCTTTCTTT. Encoded protein: CASRGEGRGNTEAFF.